Here is one T cell receptor beta chain with its context. This record comes from a study of blood T cell repertoires in COVID-19. Sequenced by immunoSEQ multiplex PCR; TCRdb stores in-frame clones only, minus some. The sample gives roughly 170,000 clones, around 84% of which show up once; 2.5% to 3.5% is in the top ten. V shed 4 bases and J 2 bases; nucleotides not matched to a gene: 9. The CDR3 consists of 16 residues. The germline V gene has CDR1 SGHRS and CDR2 YFSETQ. This sequence was found in a man aged 35-49 years with active or convalescent COVID-19. Sequenced input: peripheral blood. The V and J genes are TRBV5-1 and TRBJ1-3, with 7 positions matching TRBD1. CDR3 region: CASSPGTDTAGNTIYF. CDR3 bases: TGCGCCAGCAGCCCGGGGACAGACACCGCTGGAAACACCATATATTTT.